The 25 T cell receptor beta chains presented below share a single source sample, sequenced in a study of beta chain features in type 1 diabetes. Investigators reverse transcribed all isolated RNA, so they sequenced expressed TCRB transcripts. TCRdb's table, derived via immunoSEQ multiplex PCR, lists solely in-frame clones and lacks some. The sample has tens of thousands of clones, almost 65% seen once. Material for sequencing was Tregs from blood. The receptors were sampled from a young woman in good health.

The rearrangement joins TRBV23-1 to TRBJ2-7; D possibly corresponds to TRBD1 (5 bases). TRBV23-1 is an ORF, with its function uncertain. The CDR3 has 14 amino acids. The V and J ends lost 8 bases and 2 bases respectively, with 16 bases between them. The CDR3, as DNA: TGCGCCAGCCTCGACAGCCTAAAAACCTACGAGCAGTACTTC. As protein: CASLDSLKTYEQYF.

The CDR3 spells CSAPPTGGRIQYF. CDR3 DNA: TGCAGCGCCCCTCCAACAGGCGGTAGGATCCAGTACTTC. The J gene is TRBJ2-5, the V gene TRBV29-1; tentative D call: TRBD1 (5 bases). Per germline, CDR1 SQVTM and CDR2 ANQGSEA. CDR3 size: 13 residues. The V end lost 7 bases, the J end lost 10 bases, and 22 bases lay between the germline ends.

V is TRBV30 and J is TRBJ2-7; a weak D match, TRBD1 (6 bases). V lost 6 bases, J lost 2 bases, and 11 bases lay in between. The length of the CDR3 is 12 residues. Germline values: CDR1 GTSNPN, CDR2 SVGIG (reference sequence). The CDR3: CACTGSTYEQYF. CDR3 in DNA: TGTGCCTGTACAGGGAGCACCTACGAGCAGTACTTC.

The chain has TRBV28 and TRBJ2-3, with a weak D call TRBD1 (6 bases). Trimming shortened V by 9 bases and J by 3 bases, and 16 bases separated the two germline ends. CDR1 is MDHEN, CDR2 SYDVKM, per germline. There are 14 residues in the CDR3. CDR3 in amino acids: CASASAGTTDTQYF. The CDR3 DNA follows: TGTGCCAGTGCCTCGGCAGGGACAACAGATACGCAGTATTTT.

V usage is TRBV18 and J usage is TRBJ2-1; possibly TRBD1 for D (6 bases). The V gene lost 6 bases and the J gene lost 4 bases, with 10 bases spanning the gap. Germline V lookup: CDR1 KGHSH, CDR2 LQKENI. The CDR3 has 13 amino acids. The CDR3 is CASSPDSYNEQFF. CDR3 bases: TGTGCCAGCTCGCCGGACAGTTACAATGAGCAGTTCTTC.

The table lists this clone with a few counts. The CDR3 spells CASSIDLGRVGFF. CDR3 in DNA: TGTGCCAGTAGTATAGATCTGGGGAGGGTCGGGTTCTTC. The chain combines TRBV19 with TRBJ2-1; 7 bases fit TRBD2. The CDR3 has 13 residues. With 0 bases clipped from V and 15 bases from J, the junction kept 8 bases outside the gene matches. Germline values: CDR1 LNHDA, CDR2 SQIVND (reference sequence).

The chain combines TRBV7-2 with TRBJ2-3, with D perhaps matching TRBD1 (5 bases). Germline CDR1 reads SGHTA; CDR2 reads FQGNSA. The V end was cut by 5 bases, the J end by 6 bases, with 18 bases between. The CDR3 loop spans 15 amino acids. In nucleotides, the CDR3 is TGTGCCAGCAGCACTATGCTAGGGGTCCAGGATACGCAGTATTTT. This encodes CASSTMLGVQDTQYF.

V usage is TRBV4-2 and J usage is TRBJ2-1; TRBD2 matches at 12 bases. CDR3 size: 15 residues. J was trimmed by 15 bases and V by 3 bases; bases with no gene match: 12. Germline loops: CDR1 LGHNA, CDR2 YNFKEQ. CDR3 DNA sequence: TGTGCCAGCAGCCAGACTACTAGCGGGAGGACGAAACGGTTCTTC. This codes for CASSQTTSGRTKRFF.

The rearrangement links TRBV28 to TRBJ2-7; 13 bases match TRBD2. From germline, CDR1 is MDHEN and CDR2 SYDVKM. The CDR3 covers 20 residues. V lost 6 bases to trimming and J lost 2 bases; unmatched junction nucleotides: 19. DNA of the CDR3: TGTGCCAGCAGCGAAACTCCCGGGCACGGACTAGCGGGAGTGACCTACGAGCAGTACTTC. Translated: CASSETPGHGLAGVTYEQYF.

The rearrangement links TRBV30 to TRBJ1-4; 7 bases fit TRBD1. The V and J ends lost 3 bases and 11 bases, in that order; junction bases with no gene match: 12. This CDR3 is built from 14 residues. CDR1 and CDR2 from the germline V gene are GTSNPN and SVGIG (reference sequence). The CDR3 sequence is CAWSRETGIDKLFF. CDR3 bases: TGTGCCTGGAGCCGTGAGACAGGGATAGATAAACTGTTTTTT. The whole variable domain, filled in from reference TRBV30 and TRBJ1-4, reads SQTIHQWPATLVQPVGSPLSLECTVEGTSNPNLYWYRQAAGRGLQLLFYSVGIGQISSEVPQNLSASRPQDRQFILSSKKLLLSDSGFYLCAWSRETGIDKLFFGSGTQLSVL.

In this sample, this clone is medium-sized. Other DNA sequences from this sample encode an identical CDR3 as well. This chain links TRBV27 with TRBJ2-7, with TRBD2 identical over 8 bases. CDR1 MNHEY and CDR2 SMNVEV come from the germline V gene (reference sequence). The CDR3 covers 14 residues. V trimming: 4 bases; J trimming: 5 bases; junction bases outside the gene matches: 7. CDR3 protein: CASSYRTSLHEQYF. For the CDR3, the DNA is TGTGCCAGCAGTTATCGGACTAGCCTCCACGAGCAGTACTTC.

V gene TRBV5-6 combines with J gene TRBJ2-7; possibly TRBD1 for D (7 bases). This CDR3 has 13 residues. V dropped 4 bases and J dropped 7 bases, with 15 bases sitting between them. Germline V CDR1 and CDR2: SGHDT, YYEEEE. This CDR3 reads CASSARGAREQYF. CDR3 DNA: TGTGCCAGCAGCGCCAGGGGGGCTCGGGAGCAGTACTTC. Full variable domain (rest looked up from reference TRBV5-6 and TRBJ2-7): DAGVTQSPTHLIKTRGQQVTLRCSPKSGHDTVSWYQQALGQGPQFIFQYYEEEERQRGNFPDRFSGHQFPNYSSELNVNALLLGDSALYLCASSARGAREQYFGPGTRLTVT.

This chain's CDR3 is CSVDVGTSGKYEQYF. In DNA, the CDR3 is TGCAGCGTTGATGTCGGGACTAGCGGAAAATACGAGCAGTACTTC. The gene calls are TRBV29-1 and TRBJ2-7, with 11 nucleotides matching TRBD2. V dropped 3 bases and J dropped 4; count of bases not matched to a gene: 8. This CDR3 comprises 15 residues. Germline CDR1 is SQVTM and CDR2 is ANQGSEA.

The chain combines TRBV7-9 with TRBJ2-1; 12 bases agree with TRBD2. The J segment lost 5 bases and the V segment lost 0 bases, leaving 5 bases of the junction unmatched. This CDR3 is built from 17 residues. Germline CDR1 SEHNR, CDR2 FQNEAQ (reference sequence). The CDR3 loop is CASSLAILAGGDNEQFF. Written as DNA, the CDR3 is TGTGCCAGCAGCTTAGCAATCCTAGCGGGAGGGGACAATGAGCAGTTCTTC.

This clone showed up just once. This sequence joins TRBV28 and TRBJ2-1, with D tentatively TRBD1 (5 bases). Germline CDR1 and CDR2: MDHEN and SYDVKM. This CDR3 is built from 15 residues. Trimming shortened V by 4 bases and J by 7 bases, and 17 bases separated the two germline ends. The CDR3 reads CASSSTGRRGNEQFF. The DNA of the CDR3 is TGTGCCAGCAGTTCTACAGGTCGTAGGGGAAATGAGCAGTTCTTC.

By share, this clone ranks as medium-sized (0.01 to 0.1%). The chain recombines TRBV7-9 with TRBJ1-2; TRBD1 is a possible D gene (6 bases). The germline gives CDR1 SEHNR, CDR2 FQNEAQ (reference sequence). With 2 bases removed from V and 2 bases from J, the gap between germline ends came to 6 bases. The CDR3 has 13 residues. The chain's CDR3 is CASSLQGNYGYTF. The CDR3 coding sequence is TGTGCCAGCAGCTTACAGGGGAACTATGGCTACACCTTC.

This chain uses TRBV4-1 with TRBJ2-7; possibly TRBD2 for D (6 bases). The CDR3 loop spans 13 amino acids. Germline values: CDR1 MGHRA, CDR2 YSYEKL. Trimming cost V 4 bases and J 1 base, with 8 bases left between them. The DNA for the CDR3 is TGCGCCAGCAGCCGCGGGATATCCTACGAGCAGTACTTC. Protein product: CASSRGISYEQYF.

The chain employs TRBV28 and TRBJ2-1; 7 bases are a match to TRBD2. The length of the CDR3 is 16 residues. V was clipped by 2 bases and J by 5 bases; unmatched bases: 9. Germline V CDR1 and CDR2: MDHEN, SYDVKM. CDR3 coding DNA: TGTGCCAGCAGTTTACCTAGCGGCGGTCGTAACAATGAGCAGTTCTTC. Amino acids: CASSLPSGGRNNEQFF.

The chain couples TRBV7-2 to TRBJ1-1, with D uncertain. Germline V lookup: CDR1 SGHTA, CDR2 FQGNSA. Trimming pared 3 bases from V and 1 base from J, leaving 12 bases between. The CDR3 is made up of 15 amino acids. This chain's CDR3 is CASSLIADSNTEAFF. In DNA, the CDR3 is TGTGCCAGCAGCTTGATAGCGGACTCGAACACTGAAGCTTTCTTT.

This clone was observed a few times. The chain joins TRBV5-1 to TRBJ2-1, with 10 nucleotides matching TRBD2. CDR3 length: 16 amino acids. Per the germline V gene, CDR1 is SGHRS and CDR2 is YFSETQ. J lost 9 bases, V lost 1 base, and 10 bases had no gene match. This CDR3 reads CASSLYSSGRAAEQFF. In nucleotides, the CDR3 is TGCGCCAGCAGCTTGTATTCCAGCGGGAGGGCCGCTGAGCAGTTCTTC.

The chain joins TRBV7-2 to TRBJ2-7; the match to TRBD2 covers 9 bases. The CDR3 loop spans 17 amino acids. Germline loops: CDR1 SGHTA, CDR2 FQGNSA. V was clipped by 1 base and J by 1 base; unmatched bases: 8. The CDR3 loop is CASSLVEGTSWSYEQYF. The DNA of the CDR3 is TGTGCCAGCAGCTTAGTTGAGGGGACTAGCTGGTCCTACGAGCAGTACTTC.

The rearrangement uses TRBV11-2 and TRBJ1-1; D is possibly TRBD1 (5 bases). The CDR3 contains 12 residues. Germline loops: CDR1 SGHAT, CDR2 FQNNGV. V lost 5 bases, J lost 3 bases, and 7 bases lay in between. The CDR3 region is CASSDRDTEAFF. Here the CDR3 DNA reads TGTGCCAGCAGCGACAGAGACACTGAAGCTTTCTTT.

This clone appeared a few times. The chain employs TRBV30 and TRBJ2-7; D uncertain. Trimming removed 2 bases from V and 3 bases from J, with 5 bases in between. The CDR3 runs 11 residues. CDR1 and CDR2 (germline): GTSNPN, SVGIG (reference sequence). As DNA, the CDR3 is TGTGCCTGGAGTCACAACTACGAGCAGTACTTC. The encoded protein is CAWSHNYEQYF.

In its sample, this clone ranks as medium-sized (0.01 to 0.1%). The rearrangement links TRBV19 to TRBJ2-3; 7 bases are shared with TRBD1. This CDR3 comprises 17 residues. CDR1 LNHDA and CDR2 SQIVND come from the germline V gene (reference sequence). J lost 3 bases, V lost 6 bases, and 15 bases had no gene match. The CDR3 spells CASSRSRQGKITDTQYF. Written as DNA, the CDR3 is TGTGCCAGTAGCCGCTCCCGACAGGGTAAAATTACAGATACGCAGTATTTT.

This clone came up a few times. The chain carries TRBV7-9 and TRBJ1-2; D is possibly TRBD1 (6 bases). Between the trimmed V and J ends, which lost 0 bases and 4 bases, there was a span of 18 bases. The CDR3 has 17 residues. Germline loops: CDR1 SEHNR, CDR2 FQNEAQ (reference sequence). The CDR3 DNA reads TGTGCCAGCAGCTTAGCGCATCTCAGGGGAAGTGGCTATGGCTACACCTTC. Residues: CASSLAHLRGSGYGYTF.